The 27 T cell receptor beta chains in this list originate from one sample, sequenced in a study of cytomegalovirus exposure and HLA in healthy donors. Vbeta (60) and Jbeta (13) primers were used in the PCR. Clones were read by immunoSEQ multiplex PCR, and TCRdb kept only the in-frame ones, dropping some. This table has 70,000 to 85,000 clones, under 70% appearing once. Sequenced input: PBMCs. These receptors were obtained from a man aged 25-45 years in good health and CMV-seropositive.

V usage is TRBV18 and J usage is TRBJ1-2; D is ambiguous. CDR1 KGHSH and CDR2 LQKENI come from the germline V gene. The CDR3 spans 16 residues. Trimming pared 0 bases from V and 8 bases from J, leaving 19 bases between. In DNA form, the CDR3 reads TGTGCCAGCTCACCACCGAGCAGAGGCACGACTCTCGGCTACACCTTC. It specifies CASSPPSRGTTLGYTF.

The chain uses TRBV9 and TRBJ2-3, with D possibly being TRBD2 (5 bases). The V gene's germline CDR1 is SGDLS and CDR2 YYNGEE. CDR3 size: 13 residues. V was clipped by 2 bases and J by 3 bases, with 7 bases between them. CDR3 sequence (DNA): TGTGCCAGCAGCGTCCGAGGGACAGATACGCAGTATTTT. It is translated as CASSVRGTDTQYF.

V and J are TRBV20-1 and TRBJ1-1; D uncertain. The V gene lost 3 bases and the J gene lost 7 bases, with 9 bases spanning the gap. The germline gives CDR1 DFQATT, CDR2 SNEGSKA (reference sequence). CDR3 length: 11 residues. CDR3 DNA: TGCAGTGCTAGTGTCCGGGGTGAAGCTTTCTTT. Residues: CSASVRGEAFF.

The rearrangement links TRBV4-1 to TRBJ1-3; 7 bases are shared with TRBD1. The ends lost 4 bases at V and 3 bases at J; junction bases unmatched: 6. Germline-derived CDR1 and CDR2 are MGHRA and YSYEKL. The CDR3 is 15 residues long. The DNA of the CDR3 is TGCGCCAGCAGCCGGTCGACAGGGAGTGGAAACACCATATATTTT. This encodes CASSRSTGSGNTIYF.

The chain carries TRBV11-2 and TRBJ1-4; the match to TRBD1 covers 7 bases. After removal of 3 bases from V and 8 bases from J, the junction contained 9 bases not matched to a gene. CDR3 length: 15 amino acids. CDR1 is SGHAT, CDR2 FQNNGV, per germline. CDR3 nucleotide sequence: TGTGCCAGCAGCTTTGATGACAGGGATGGAGAAAAACTGTTTTTT. Its protein is CASSFDDRDGEKLFF.

This chain links TRBV29-1 with TRBJ1-1, with TRBD1 matching 8 bases. Germline CDR1 SQVTM, CDR2 ANQGSEA. With 6 bases clipped from V and 6 bases from J, the junction kept 3 bases outside the gene matches. The CDR3 spans 11 residues. The CDR3 bases are TGCAGCGTGCGGACAGGGCCTGAAGCTTTCTTT. It codes for CSVRTGPEAFF.

The chain uses TRBV11-2 and TRBJ1-6; D perhaps matches TRBD1 (6 bases). Germline V gene sequence: CDR1 SGHAT, CDR2 FQNNGV. This CDR3 is 15 amino acids long. Trimming took off 0 bases at V and 7 bases at J, with 10 bases between the two ends. The CDR3 loop reads CASSLEAGVNSPLHF. Written as DNA, the CDR3 is TGTGCCAGCAGCTTAGAGGCAGGGGTAAATTCACCCCTCCACTTT.

The V gene is TRBV30, the J gene TRBJ2-1; 14 nucleotides agree with TRBD2. The ends lost 0 bases at V and 10 bases at J; junction bases unmatched: 8. In germline, CDR1 is GTSNPN, CDR2 SVGIG (reference sequence). The CDR3 is made up of 16 amino acids. CDR3 sequence reads: CAWSVHGTSGGEEQFF. The CDR3 DNA reads TGTGCCTGGAGTGTACATGGGACTAGCGGGGGTGAAGAGCAGTTCTTC.

This clone was counted a few times. This chain connects TRBV30 to TRBJ2-1; TRBD2 matches at 8 bases. Losses at the gene ends were 3 bases for V and 3 bases for J; bases not matched to a gene: 7. The CDR3 totals 15 residues. The germline V gene encodes CDR1 GTSNPN and CDR2 SVGIG (reference sequence). The CDR3 here is CAWRPRGGYYNEQFF. The CDR3 bases are TGTGCCTGGAGGCCACGGGGGGGATACTACAATGAGCAGTTCTTC.

The chain combines TRBV28 with TRBJ1-1; D might be TRBD1 (6 bases). V was pared by 6 bases and J by 4 bases, with 9 bases between. The CDR3 loop spans 12 amino acids. Germline-derived CDR1 and CDR2 are MDHEN and SYDVKM. This CDR3 reads CASRGGTTEAFF. The CDR3 DNA follows: TGTGCCAGCAGAGGGGGTACCACTGAAGCTTTCTTT.

The count of this clone is one. At one end, the junction sequence differs from germline, possibly due to a read error. This chain connects TRBV27 to TRBJ1-2; D unclear. Germline loops: CDR1 MNHEY, CDR2 SMNVEV (reference sequence). The CDR3 covers 13 residues. The CDR3 here is CASSFVGAYGCTF. CDR3 nucleotides: TGTGCCAGCAGTTTCGTCGGAGCCTATGGCTGCACCTTC.

V usage is TRBV10-3 and J usage is TRBJ2-7, with 12 positions matching TRBD2. There are 15 residues in the CDR3. J was trimmed by 9 bases and V by 0 bases; bases with no gene match: 6. Germline V gene lookup returns CDR1 ENHRY and CDR2 SYGVKD. The CDR3: CAISESSSGRAGQYF. The DNA for the CDR3 is TGTGCCATCAGTGAGTCGTCTAGCGGGAGGGCCGGGCAGTACTTC.

The chain links TRBV30 to TRBJ1-1; 10 positions agree with TRBD1. The germline V gene has CDR1 GTSNPN and CDR2 SVGIG (reference sequence). The CDR3 extends over 16 amino acids. Germline trimming cut 3 bases from V and 1 base from J; bases unmatched to any gene: 8. CDR3 region: CAWSRRQGASNTEAFF. The CDR3 DNA is TGTGCCTGGAGCCGCCGACAGGGGGCATCGAACACTGAAGCTTTCTTT.

About this clone itself: Its ends do not fully match the called genes, so a read error is possible. This specimen includes other DNA sequences encoding the same CDR3. V gene TRBV10-3 combines with J gene TRBJ2-7; no clear D. This CDR3 contains 13 residues. Germline V gene sequence: CDR1 ENHRY, CDR2 SYGVKD. In nucleotides, the CDR3 is TGTGCCATCAGTGAGTCCCTAGTCTACGAGCAGTACTTT. Translation: CAISESLVYEQYF.

The chain uses TRBV19 and TRBJ1-5; D remains ambiguous. Germline loops: CDR1 LNHDA, CDR2 SQIVND (reference sequence). Trimming stripped 3 bases from V and 5 bases from J, with 20 bases between. This CDR3 spans 17 amino acids. The CDR3 is CASSIPWWVRGYQPQHF. DNA for the CDR3: TGTGCCAGTAGTATTCCATGGTGGGTCAGAGGGTATCAGCCCCAGCATTTT.

The V call is TRBV19, the J call TRBJ1-1, with 9 bases matching TRBD1. CDR1 LNHDA and CDR2 SQIVND come from the germline V gene (reference sequence). This CDR3 contains 17 residues. V shed 7 bases and J 0 bases; nucleotides not matched to a gene: 12. CDR3 DNA sequence: TGTGCCAGTACACCTCCTAGGACAGGGGTTATGAACACTGAAGCTTTCTTT. The encoded protein is CASTPPRTGVMNTEAFF.

This chain links TRBV5-4 with TRBJ1-2, with TRBD1 identical over 8 bases. CDR3 size: 15 residues. V lost 3 bases to trimming and J lost 8 bases; unmatched junction nucleotides: 12. The V gene's germline CDR1 is SGHNT and CDR2 YYREEE (reference sequence). In DNA, the CDR3 is TGTGCCAGCAGCTCAGGACAGGGATCAATGGGGGGCTACACCTTC. Its translation is CASSSGQGSMGGYTF.

This clone showed up just a few times. This chain uses TRBV25-1 with TRBJ2-1; a weak D match, TRBD1 (6 bases). V was clipped by 3 bases and J by 1 base, with 10 bases between them. The germline V gene encodes CDR1 MGHDK and CDR2 SYGVNS. The CDR3 sequence is 15 residues long. The CDR3 loop reads CASSDRGASYNEQFF. The CDR3 bases are TGTGCCAGCAGTGACAGGGGCGCGTCCTACAATGAGCAGTTCTTC.

This sequence joins TRBV29-1 and TRBJ2-2; possibly TRBD1 for D (6 bases). The CDR3 has 13 residues. Germline CDR1 is SQVTM and CDR2 is ANQGSEA. V lost 5 bases to trimming and J lost 3 bases, with 10 bases between them. In nucleotides, the CDR3 is TGCAGCGTTAATTGGGGGCACACCGGGGAGCTGTTTTTT. This gives the protein CSVNWGHTGELFF.

This clone came up a few times. The CDR3 nucleotides read TGTGCCAGCAGCCCACGGGGTGGCAGCGAGCAGTACTTC. This sequence encodes CASSPRGGSEQYF. The genes are TRBV21-1 and TRBJ2-7; TRBD2 reflects the table's D call only, with no check against the DNA. TRBV21-1 is given as a pseudogene. The CDR3 contains 13 residues.

The chain uses TRBV10-3 and TRBJ1-5; the D is unclear. Germline assignment: CDR1 ENHRY and CDR2 SYGVKD. The CDR3 runs 20 residues. The V gene lost 3 bases and the J gene lost 0 bases, with 24 bases spanning the gap. The CDR3 DNA reads TGTGCCATCAGTGAAGAAGGGTCGGCGACCGGACTTTATAGCAATCAGCCCCAGCATTTT. Translation gives CAISEEGSATGLYSNQPQHF.

The V call is TRBV18, the J call TRBJ2-7, with 12 nucleotides matching TRBD2. V lost 2 bases, J lost 3 bases, and 2 bases stayed unmatched. The germline V gene encodes CDR1 KGHSH and CDR2 LQKENI. CDR3 length: 15 amino acids. CDR3 bases: TGTGCCAGCTCACCAACTAGCGGGAGGTTCTACGAGCAGTACTTC. As protein: CASSPTSGRFYEQYF.

This clone was seen a single time. The genes are TRBV6-5 and TRBJ1-1; tentatively, D is TRBD1 (6 bases). This CDR3 comprises 13 residues. The V end lost 8 bases, the J end lost 7 bases, and 17 bases lay between the germline ends. Germline CDR1 MNHEY, CDR2 SVGAGI. The DNA for the CDR3 is TGTGCCAGCGTTTTTGGCAGGGGTGGTGAAGCTTTCTTT. Its translation is CASVFGRGGEAFF.

The rearrangement uses TRBV2 and TRBJ2-5; 8 bases match TRBD1. Germline V lookup: CDR1 SNHLY, CDR2 FYNNEI. CDR3 length: 15 residues. The V and J ends lost 5 bases and 5 bases, in that order; junction bases with no gene match: 10. The CDR3 here is CASSRQGTRGETQYF. The CDR3 nucleotides are TGTGCCAGCAGTAGACAGGGGACCAGGGGCGAGACCCAGTACTTC.

The CDR3 here is CASSRDRGDNQPQHF. The CDR3 DNA reads TGTGCCAGCAGCCGGGACAGGGGTGACAATCAGCCCCAGCATTTT. The genes are TRBV2 and TRBJ1-5; 10 nucleotides line up with TRBD1. CDR1 SNHLY and CDR2 FYNNEI come from the germline V gene. V was pared by 6 bases and J by 3 bases, with 5 bases of the junction left unmatched. This CDR3 is built from 15 residues.

This clone was seen only a few times. This chain connects TRBV5-1 to TRBJ2-7; 11 positions agree with TRBD1. J gave up 6 bases and V 4 bases, and 12 bases lay outside the gene matches. From germline, CDR1 is SGHRS and CDR2 YFSETQ. The CDR3 consists of 16 residues. CDR3 DNA sequence: TGCGCCAGCAGCCCGAGATTCGGACAGGGGGCCCTCGAGCAGTACTTC. It translates to CASSPRFGQGALEQYF.

The chain employs TRBV18 and TRBJ1-1; 10 bases align to TRBD1. V lost 5 bases and J lost 5; bases outside the gene matches: 8. CDR1 is KGHSH and CDR2 is LQKENI in the germline V gene. This CDR3 spans 15 amino acids. The CDR3 region is CASSTRQGAETEAFF. CDR3 nucleotide sequence: TGTGCCAGCTCAACAAGACAGGGGGCAGAAACTGAAGCTTTCTTT.